Below, 10 T cell receptor beta chains from the same sample are listed, as sequenced in a study of T cells in Graves' hyperthyroidism and ophthalmopathy. Amplification of TCR beta CDR3 regions was performed using RNA transcripts as template. The primer set for the first-round RT-PCR of the TCR CDR3 was HTBI. TCRdb reprocessed the multiplex PCR reads via MiXCR and lists one record per CDR3 protein. This table holds about 690,000 distinct CDR3 sequences, roughly a sixth found once. The sequenced material came from blood. The receptors originated from a man aged 45-65 years with Graves' hyperthyroidism.

V and J are TRBV7-8 and TRBJ2-1; TRBD1 might be the D (5 bases). In germline, CDR1 is SGHVS, CDR2 FQNEAQ. V dropped 6 bases and J dropped 3 bases, with 18 bases sitting between them. This CDR3 region has 16 residues. The CDR3 loop is CASSASDRNGYNEQFF. The DNA of the CDR3 is TGTGCCAGCAGTGCTTCAGACAGAAACGGCTACAATGAGCAGTTCTTC.

At least ten counts were recorded for this clonotype. The V and J genes are TRBV5-1 and TRBJ1-5; no reliable D call. V was pared by 0 bases and J by 3 bases, with 4 bases between. Germline CDR1 reads SGHRS; CDR2 reads YFSETQ. The CDR3 covers 13 residues. CDR3 amino acids: CASSLGVNQPQHF. CDR3 bases: TGCGCCAGCAGCTTGGGGGTCAATCAGCCCCAGCATTTT.

This clonotype has only a few counts. The chain has TRBV28 and TRBJ1-2; D is unresolved. With 10 bases removed from V and 2 bases from J, the gap between germline ends came to 14 bases. Germline V gene data show CDR1 as MDHEN and CDR2 as SYDVKM. The CDR3 is 13 residues long. CDR3 residues: CATLPGPNYGYTF. CDR3 bases: TGTGCCACCCTTCCCGGACCGAACTATGGCTACACCTTC.

This clonotype was seen once. This could be a read error, since a much larger clone is one nucleotide away. V gene TRBV12-5 combines with J gene TRBJ1-1; tentatively, D is TRBD1 (6 bases). CDR1 is LGHNT, CDR2 FRNRAP, per germline. Trimming took 6 bases from V and 12 from J, leaving 17 bases between them. The CDR3 runs to 12 residues. The CDR3 reads CASGPGTNRTFF. The CDR3 nucleotides read TGTGCTAGTGGCCCGGGGACAAATAGGACTTTCTTT.

This clonotype has at least ten counts. V and J are TRBV10-3 and TRBJ1-1, with D uncertain. V was pared by 6 bases and J by 1 base, with 9 bases between. CDR1 is ENHRY, CDR2 SYGVKD, per germline. CDR3 size: 13 residues. The CDR3 DNA is TGTGCCATCAGACCCGGAGAGAACACTGAAGCTTTCTTT. Its protein product is CAIRPGENTEAFF.

The CDR3 sequence: CSAIRDRMNEQFF. The CDR3 DNA reads TGCAGTGCCATCCGGGACAGAATGAATGAGCAGTTCTTC. The chain joins TRBV20-1 to TRBJ2-1; TRBD1 agrees at 7 bases. CDR3 size: 13 residues. V gave up 6 bases and J gave up 7 bases; unmatched junction bases: 9. In germline, CDR1 is DFQATT, CDR2 SNEGSKA (reference sequence).

CDR3: CASSLVGNSYNEQFF. CDR3 coding DNA: TGTGCCAGCAGTTTAGTGGGGAACTCCTACAATGAGCAGTTCTTC. The chain employs TRBV6-4 and TRBJ2-1; D gene uncertain. The CDR3 has 15 amino acids. V gave up 5 bases and J gave up 0 bases, with 11 bases separating them. The germline gives CDR1 MRHNA, CDR2 SNTAGT.

The table lists this clonotype with a few counts. The J gene is TRBJ1-5, the V gene TRBV12-3 or TRBV12-4; D unclear. The CDR3 extends over 15 amino acids. The V end lost 5 bases, the J end lost 7 bases, and 18 bases lay between the germline ends. CDR3 DNA: TGTGCCAGCAGTCCCTATCTAGGGCAGACCCAGCCCCAGCATTTT. Its protein is CASSPYLGQTQPQHF.

This clonotype was found a few times. The V gene is TRBV5-1, the J gene TRBJ2-5; D possibly corresponds to TRBD1 (6 bases). CDR1 SGHRS and CDR2 YFSETQ come from the germline V gene. The CDR3 contains 13 residues. Between the trimmed V and J ends, which lost 3 bases and 5 bases, there was a span of 11 bases. DNA for the CDR3: TGCGCCAGCAGCTCAGGGGAGATCGAGACCCAGTACTTC. It codes for CASSSGEIETQYF. Full variable domain (rest looked up from reference TRBV5-1 and TRBJ2-5): KAGVTQTPRYLIKTRGQQVTLSCSPISGHRSVSWYQQTPGQGLQFLFEYFSETQRNKGNFPGRFSGRQFSNSRSEMNVSTLELGDSALYLCASSSGEIETQYFGPGTRLLVL.

The sample holds a few counts of this clonotype. The chain links TRBV10-3 to TRBJ2-1, with 10 bases fitting TRBD2. Trimming at V came to 7 bases and at J to 4 bases, leaving 7 bases not matched to a gene. Germline assignment: CDR1 ENHRY and CDR2 SYGVKD. This CDR3 is built from 15 residues. CDR3 residues: CAIKDGAGGYNEQFF. CDR3 DNA sequence: TGTGCCATCAAGGACGGAGCGGGAGGGTACAATGAGCAGTTCTTC.